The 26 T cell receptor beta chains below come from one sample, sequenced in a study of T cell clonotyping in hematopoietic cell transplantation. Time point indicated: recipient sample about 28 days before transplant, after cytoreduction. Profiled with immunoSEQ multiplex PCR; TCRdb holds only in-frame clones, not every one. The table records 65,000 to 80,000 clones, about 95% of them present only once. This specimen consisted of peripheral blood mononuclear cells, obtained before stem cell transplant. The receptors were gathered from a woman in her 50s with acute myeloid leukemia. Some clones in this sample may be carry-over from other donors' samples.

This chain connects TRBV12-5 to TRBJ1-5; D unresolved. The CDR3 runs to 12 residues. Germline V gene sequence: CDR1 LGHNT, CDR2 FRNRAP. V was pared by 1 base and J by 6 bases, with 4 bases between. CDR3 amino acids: CASGLDSQPQHF. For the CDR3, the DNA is TGTGCTAGTGGTTTGGACAGTCAGCCCCAGCATTTT.

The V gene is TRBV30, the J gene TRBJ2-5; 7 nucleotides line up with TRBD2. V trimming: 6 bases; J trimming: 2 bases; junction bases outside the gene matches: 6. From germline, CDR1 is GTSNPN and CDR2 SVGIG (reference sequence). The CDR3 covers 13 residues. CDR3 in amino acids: CACHRGGQETQYF. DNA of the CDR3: TGTGCCTGTCACCGGGGAGGGCAAGAGACCCAGTACTTC.

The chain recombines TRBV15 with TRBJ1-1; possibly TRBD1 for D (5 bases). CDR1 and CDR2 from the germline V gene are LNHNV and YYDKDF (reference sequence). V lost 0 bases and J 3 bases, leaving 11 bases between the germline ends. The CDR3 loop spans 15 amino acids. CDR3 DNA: TGTGCCACCAGCAGAGATGTGGGGGGTGACACTGAAGCTTTCTTT. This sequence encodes CATSRDVGGDTEAFF.

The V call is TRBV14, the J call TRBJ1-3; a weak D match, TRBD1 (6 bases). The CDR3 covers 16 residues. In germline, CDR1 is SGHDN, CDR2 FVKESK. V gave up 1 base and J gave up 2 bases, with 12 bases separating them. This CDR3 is CASSQVGRGAGNTIYF. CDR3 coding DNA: TGTGCCAGCAGCCAAGTAGGCAGGGGTGCTGGAAACACCATATATTTT.

CDR3 sequence reads: CSGSGGAGTDTQYF. CDR3 nucleotide sequence: TGCAGCGGGAGCGGGGGGGCTGGCACAGATACGCAGTATTTT. V is TRBV29-1 and J is TRBJ2-3; 10 bases align to TRBD2. V shed 7 bases and J 1 base; nucleotides not matched to a gene: 5. The CDR3 length is 14 residues. Germline V gives CDR1 SQVTM, CDR2 ANQGSEA.

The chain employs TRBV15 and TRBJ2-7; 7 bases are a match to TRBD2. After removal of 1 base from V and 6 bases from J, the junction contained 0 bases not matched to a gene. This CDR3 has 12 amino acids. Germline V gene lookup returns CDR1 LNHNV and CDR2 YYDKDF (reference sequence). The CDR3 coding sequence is TGTGCCACCAGCAGAGCGGGGGGCGAGCAGTACTTC. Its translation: CATSRAGGEQYF.

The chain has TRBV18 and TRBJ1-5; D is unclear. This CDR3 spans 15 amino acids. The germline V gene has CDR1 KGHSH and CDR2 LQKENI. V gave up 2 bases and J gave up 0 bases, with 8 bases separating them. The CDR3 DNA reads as TGTGCCAGCTCACCATCTACCTCTAGCAATCAGCCCCAGCATTTT. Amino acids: CASSPSTSSNQPQHF.

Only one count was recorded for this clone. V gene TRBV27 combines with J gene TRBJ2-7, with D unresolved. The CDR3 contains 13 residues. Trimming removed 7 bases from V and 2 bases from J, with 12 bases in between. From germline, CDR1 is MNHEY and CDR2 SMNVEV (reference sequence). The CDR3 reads CASKRGAAYEQYF. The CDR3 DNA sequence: TGTGCCAGCAAGCGAGGCGCGGCCTACGAGCAGTACTTC.

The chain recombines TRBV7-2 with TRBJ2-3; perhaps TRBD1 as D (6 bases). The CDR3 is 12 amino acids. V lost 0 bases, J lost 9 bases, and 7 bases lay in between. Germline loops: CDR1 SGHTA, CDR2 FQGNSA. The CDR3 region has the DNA TGTGCCAGCAGCTTAGCTCAGGGGACGCAGTATTTT. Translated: CASSLAQGTQYF.

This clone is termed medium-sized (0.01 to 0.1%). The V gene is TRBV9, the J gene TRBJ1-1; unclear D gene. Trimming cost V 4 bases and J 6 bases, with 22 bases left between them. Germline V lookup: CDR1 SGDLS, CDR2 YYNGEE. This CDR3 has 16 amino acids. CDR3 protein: CASSPSPKLGSPEAFF. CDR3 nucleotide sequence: TGTGCCAGCAGCCCGAGCCCCAAGTTGGGTAGTCCTGAAGCTTTCTTT.

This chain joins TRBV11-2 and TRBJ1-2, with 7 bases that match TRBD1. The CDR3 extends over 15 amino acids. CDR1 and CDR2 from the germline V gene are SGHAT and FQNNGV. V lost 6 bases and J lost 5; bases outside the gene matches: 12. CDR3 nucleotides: TGTGCCAGCAGTTCAAAGCATCAGGGGGTTTATGGCTACACCTTC. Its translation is CASSSKHQGVYGYTF.

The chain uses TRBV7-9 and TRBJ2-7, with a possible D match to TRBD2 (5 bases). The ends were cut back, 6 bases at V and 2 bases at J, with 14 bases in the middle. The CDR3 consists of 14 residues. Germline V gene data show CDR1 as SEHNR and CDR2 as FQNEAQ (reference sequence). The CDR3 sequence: CASSYSTGTYEQYF. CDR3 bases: TGTGCCAGCAGTTATTCTACCGGGACCTACGAGCAGTACTTC.

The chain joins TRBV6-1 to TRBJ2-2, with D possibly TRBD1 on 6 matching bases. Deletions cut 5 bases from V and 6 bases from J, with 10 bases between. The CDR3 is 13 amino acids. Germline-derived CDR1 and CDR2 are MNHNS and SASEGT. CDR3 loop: CASSKNRAGELFF. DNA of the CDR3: TGTGCCAGCAGTAAAAACAGGGCCGGGGAGCTGTTTTTT.

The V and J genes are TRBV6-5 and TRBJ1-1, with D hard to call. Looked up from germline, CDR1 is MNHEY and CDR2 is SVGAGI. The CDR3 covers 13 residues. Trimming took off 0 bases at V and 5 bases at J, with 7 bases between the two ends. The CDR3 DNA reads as TGTGCCAGCAGTTACTCGGGGTTAACTGAAGCTTTCTTT. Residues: CASSYSGLTEAFF.

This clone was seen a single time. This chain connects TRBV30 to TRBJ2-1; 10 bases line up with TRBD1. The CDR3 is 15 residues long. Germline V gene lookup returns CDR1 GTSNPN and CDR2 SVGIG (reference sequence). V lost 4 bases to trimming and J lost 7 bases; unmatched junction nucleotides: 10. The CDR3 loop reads CAWTPLPGQGNEQFF. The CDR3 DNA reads TGTGCCTGGACTCCCCTACCGGGACAGGGGAATGAGCAGTTCTTC.

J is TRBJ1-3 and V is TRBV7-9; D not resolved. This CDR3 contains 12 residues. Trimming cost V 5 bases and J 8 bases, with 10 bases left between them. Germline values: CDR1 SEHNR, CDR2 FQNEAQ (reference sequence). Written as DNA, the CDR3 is TGTGCCAGCAGCCTGACTGGGGACACCATATATTTT. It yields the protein CASSLTGDTIYF. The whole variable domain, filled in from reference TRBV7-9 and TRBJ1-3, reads DTGVSQNPRHKITKRGQNVTFRCDPISEHNRLYWYRQTLGQGPEFLTYFQNEAQLEKSRLLSDRFSAERPKGSFSTLEIQRTEQGDSAMYLCASSLTGDTIYFGEGSWLTVV.

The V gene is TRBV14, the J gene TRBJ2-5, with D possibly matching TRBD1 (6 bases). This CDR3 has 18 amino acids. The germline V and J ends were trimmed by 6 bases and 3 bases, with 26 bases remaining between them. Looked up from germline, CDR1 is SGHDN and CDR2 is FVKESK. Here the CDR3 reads CASSQSRARDTEKETQYF. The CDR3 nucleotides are TGTGCCAGCAGTCAATCCCGGGCCCGGGACACGGAAAAAGAGACCCAGTACTTC.

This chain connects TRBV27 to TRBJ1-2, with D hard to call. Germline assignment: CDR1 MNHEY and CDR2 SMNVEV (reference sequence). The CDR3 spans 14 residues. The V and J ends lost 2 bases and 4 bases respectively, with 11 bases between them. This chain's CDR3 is CASSLVGQSYGYTF. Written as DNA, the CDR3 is TGTGCCAGCAGTTTAGTGGGCCAGAGCTATGGCTACACCTTC.

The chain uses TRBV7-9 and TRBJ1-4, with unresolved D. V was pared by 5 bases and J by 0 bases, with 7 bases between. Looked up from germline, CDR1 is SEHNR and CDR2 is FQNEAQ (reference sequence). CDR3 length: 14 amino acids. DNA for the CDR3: TGTGCCAGCAGCCGACCGGCAACTAATGAAAAACTGTTTTTT. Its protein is CASSRPATNEKLFF.

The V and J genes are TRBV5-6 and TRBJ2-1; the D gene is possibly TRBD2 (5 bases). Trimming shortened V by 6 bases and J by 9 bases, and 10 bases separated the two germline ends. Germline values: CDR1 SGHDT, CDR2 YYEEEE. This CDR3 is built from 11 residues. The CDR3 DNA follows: TGTGCCAGCAAGTTCGCGGGTGAGCAGTTCTTC. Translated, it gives CASKFAGEQFF.

CDR3 sequence (DNA): TGTGCCAGCAGACATTCGGGGCAAGGGAACACTGAAGCTTTCTTT. Translating it yields CASRHSGQGNTEAFF. V is TRBV6-6 and J is TRBJ1-1; D might be TRBD1 (5 bases). Germline CDR1 and CDR2: MNHNY and SVGAGI (reference sequence). This CDR3 is 15 amino acids long. Trimming left V 6 bases short and J 1 base short, with 15 bases between.

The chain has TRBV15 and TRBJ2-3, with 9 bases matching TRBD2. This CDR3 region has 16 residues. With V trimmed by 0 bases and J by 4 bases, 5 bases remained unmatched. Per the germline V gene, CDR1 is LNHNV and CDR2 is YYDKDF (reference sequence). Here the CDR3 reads CATSRDASGEADTQYF. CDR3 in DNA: TGTGCCACCAGCAGAGATGCTAGCGGGGAGGCAGATACGCAGTATTTT. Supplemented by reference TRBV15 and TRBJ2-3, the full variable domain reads DAMVIQNPRYQVTQFGKPVTLSCSQTLNHNVMYWYQQKSSQAPKLLFHYYDKDFNNEADTPDNFQSRRPNTSFCFLDIRSPGLGDTAMYLCATSRDASGEADTQYFGPGTRLTVL.

The CDR3 nucleotides read TGTGCCAGCATAGGACAGGGGGCGTCCTCTAACGAGCAGTACTTC. Amino acids: CASIGQGASSNEQYF. The chain recombines TRBV28 with TRBJ2-7; 11 positions agree with TRBD1. Germline assignment: CDR1 MDHEN and CDR2 SYDVKM. This CDR3 region has 15 residues. The V segment lost 7 bases and the J segment 5 bases; nucleotides outside the gene matches: 10.

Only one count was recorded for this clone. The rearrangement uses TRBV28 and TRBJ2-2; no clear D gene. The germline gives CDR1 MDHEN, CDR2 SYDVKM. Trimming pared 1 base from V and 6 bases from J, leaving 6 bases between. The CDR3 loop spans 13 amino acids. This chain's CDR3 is CASSLYMSGELFF. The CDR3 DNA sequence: TGTGCCAGCAGTTTATATATGTCCGGGGAGCTGTTTTTT.

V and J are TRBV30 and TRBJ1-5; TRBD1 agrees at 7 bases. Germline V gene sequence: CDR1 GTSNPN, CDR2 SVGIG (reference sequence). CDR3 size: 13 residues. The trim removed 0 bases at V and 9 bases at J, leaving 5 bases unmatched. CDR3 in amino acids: CAWSVQGSGPQHF. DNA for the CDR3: TGTGCCTGGAGTGTACAGGGGTCAGGGCCCCAGCATTTT.

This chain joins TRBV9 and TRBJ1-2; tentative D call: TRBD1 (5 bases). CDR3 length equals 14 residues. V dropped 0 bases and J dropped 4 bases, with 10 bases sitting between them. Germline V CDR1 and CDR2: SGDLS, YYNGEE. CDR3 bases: TGTGCCAGCAGCGTAGACGCAGGGAGCTATGGCTACACCTTC. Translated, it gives CASSVDAGSYGYTF.